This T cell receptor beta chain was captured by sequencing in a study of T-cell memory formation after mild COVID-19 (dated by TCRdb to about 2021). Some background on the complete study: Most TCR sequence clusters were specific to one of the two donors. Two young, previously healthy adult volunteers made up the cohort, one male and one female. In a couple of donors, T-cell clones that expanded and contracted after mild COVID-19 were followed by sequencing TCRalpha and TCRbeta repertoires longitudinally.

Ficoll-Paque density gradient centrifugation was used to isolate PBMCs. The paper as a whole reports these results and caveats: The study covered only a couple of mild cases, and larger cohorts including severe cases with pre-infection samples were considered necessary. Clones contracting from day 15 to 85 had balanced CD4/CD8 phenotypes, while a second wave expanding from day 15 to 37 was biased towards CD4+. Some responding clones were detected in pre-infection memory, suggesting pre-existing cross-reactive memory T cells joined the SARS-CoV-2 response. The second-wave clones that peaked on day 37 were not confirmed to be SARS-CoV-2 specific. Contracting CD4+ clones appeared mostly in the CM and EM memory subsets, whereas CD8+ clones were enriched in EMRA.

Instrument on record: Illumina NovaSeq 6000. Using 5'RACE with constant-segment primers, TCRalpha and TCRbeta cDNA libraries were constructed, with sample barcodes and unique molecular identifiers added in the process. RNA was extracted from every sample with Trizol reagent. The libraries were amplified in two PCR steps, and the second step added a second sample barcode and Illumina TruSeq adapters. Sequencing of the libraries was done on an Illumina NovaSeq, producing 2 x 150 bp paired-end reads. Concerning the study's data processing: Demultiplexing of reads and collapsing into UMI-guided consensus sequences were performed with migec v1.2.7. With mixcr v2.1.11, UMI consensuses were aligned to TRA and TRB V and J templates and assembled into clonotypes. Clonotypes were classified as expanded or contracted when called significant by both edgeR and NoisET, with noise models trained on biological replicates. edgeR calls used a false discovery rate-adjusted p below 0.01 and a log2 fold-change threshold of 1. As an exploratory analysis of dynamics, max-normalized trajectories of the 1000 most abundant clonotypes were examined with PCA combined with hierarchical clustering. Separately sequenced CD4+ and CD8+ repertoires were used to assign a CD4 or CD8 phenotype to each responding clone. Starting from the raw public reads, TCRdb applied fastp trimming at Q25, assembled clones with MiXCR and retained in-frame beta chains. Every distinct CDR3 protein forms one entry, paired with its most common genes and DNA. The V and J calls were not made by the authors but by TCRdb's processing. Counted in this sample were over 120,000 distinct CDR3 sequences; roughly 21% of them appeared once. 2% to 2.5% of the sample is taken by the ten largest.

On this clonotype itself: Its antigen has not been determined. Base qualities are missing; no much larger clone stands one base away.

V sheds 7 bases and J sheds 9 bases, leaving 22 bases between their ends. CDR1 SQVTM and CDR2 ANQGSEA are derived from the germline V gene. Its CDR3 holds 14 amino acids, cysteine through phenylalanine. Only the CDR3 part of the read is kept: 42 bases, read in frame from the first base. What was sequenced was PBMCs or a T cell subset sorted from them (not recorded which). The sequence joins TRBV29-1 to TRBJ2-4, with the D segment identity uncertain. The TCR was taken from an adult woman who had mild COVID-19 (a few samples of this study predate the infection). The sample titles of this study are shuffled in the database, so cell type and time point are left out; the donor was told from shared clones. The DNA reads TGCAGCGCCTTAGAGTTAGTGGGCCCGGGCATTCAGTACTTC. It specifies CSALELVGPGIQYF.